This TCR beta chain was identified in a study of T-cell reconstitution after alpha-beta-depleted transplantation in children. This clonotype was counted many times. Using unique molecular identifiers, the investigators prepared the TCRbeta library. One entry per CDR3 protein, called by TCRdb with MiXCR from the PCR reads. Of a few hundred thousand distinct CDR3 sequences listed, roughly 22% are singletons. This CDR3 is built from 16 residues. The germline V gene encodes CDR1 SGHRS and CDR2 YFSETQ. The V end lost 0 bases, the J end lost 1 base, and 11 bases lay between the germline ends. The chain is built from TRBV5-1 and TRBJ2-1; tentatively, D is TRBD2 (7 bases). The clonotype comes from a human donor who donated a stem cell graft to a child with acute myeloid leukemia. Sequences were derived from PBMCs from the stem cell graft donor, sampled from the stem cell graft. CDR3 DNA sequence: TGCGCCAGCAGCTTGGGAGGGGGGGTATCCTACAATGAGCAGTTCTTC. This sequence encodes CASSLGGGVSYNEQFF.